One T cell receptor (beta chain) is described in this entry. The ends were cut back, 6 bases at V and 7 bases at J, with 9 bases in the middle. The CDR3 covers 11 residues. Per the germline V gene, CDR1 is SNHLY and CDR2 is FYNNEI. The data derive from a study of blood T cell repertoires in COVID-19. About the research overall: COVID-19 samples, acute and convalescent, were from the United States, Italy and Spain.

In the authors' workflow: From reference gene primer amplification, estimates of nucleated cell counts were derived. Repertoires were generated with immunoSEQ multiplex PCR, while TCRdb's copy carries only in-frame clones and drops some. That table furnishes V, J and clone size, whereas the DNA furnished D and trimming. The sample includes over 120,000 clones, around 87% of them seen just once. The TCR comes from a man aged 45-60 years who had recovered from COVID-19. The chain recombines TRBV2 with TRBJ1-2, with D tentatively TRBD1 (6 bases). The specimen was peripheral blood. The CDR3 DNA follows: TGTGCCAGCAGCGGGACACCTGGCTACACCTTC. The encoded protein is CASSGTPGYTF.